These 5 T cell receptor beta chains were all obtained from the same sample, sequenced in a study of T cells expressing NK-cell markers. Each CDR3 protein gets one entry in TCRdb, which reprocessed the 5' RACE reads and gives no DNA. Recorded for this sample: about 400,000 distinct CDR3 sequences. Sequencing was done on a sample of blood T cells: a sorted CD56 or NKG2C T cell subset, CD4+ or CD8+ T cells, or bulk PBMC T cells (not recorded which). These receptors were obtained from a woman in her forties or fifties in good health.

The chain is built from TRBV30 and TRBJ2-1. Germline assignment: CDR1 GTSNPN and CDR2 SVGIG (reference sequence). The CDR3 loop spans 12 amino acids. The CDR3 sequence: CAWSVWNNEQFF.

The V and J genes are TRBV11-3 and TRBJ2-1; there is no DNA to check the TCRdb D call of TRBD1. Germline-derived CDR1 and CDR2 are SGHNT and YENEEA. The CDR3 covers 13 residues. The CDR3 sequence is CASLGAPYNEQFF. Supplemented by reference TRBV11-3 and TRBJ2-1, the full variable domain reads EAGVVQSPRYKIIEKKQPVAFWCNPISGHNTLYWYLQNLGQGPELLIRYENEEAVDDSQLPKDRFSAERLKGVDSTLKIQPAELGDSAVYLCASLGAPYNEQFFGPGTRLTVL.

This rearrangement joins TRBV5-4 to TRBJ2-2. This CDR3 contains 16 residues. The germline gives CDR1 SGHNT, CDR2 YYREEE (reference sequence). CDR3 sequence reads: CASRRWANQNTGELFF.

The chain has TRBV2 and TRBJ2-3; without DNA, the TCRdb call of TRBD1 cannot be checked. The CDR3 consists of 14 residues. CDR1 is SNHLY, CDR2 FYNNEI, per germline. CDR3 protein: CASHTQDSTDTQYF.

The CDR3 reads CASSVGGNPSYEQYF. V gene TRBV9 combines with J gene TRBJ2-7; TCRdb outputs TRBD1, but without DNA this stays unchecked. Germline V lookup: CDR1 SGDLS, CDR2 YYNGEE. This CDR3 spans 15 amino acids.